This T cell receptor beta chain comes out of a study of T cells expressing NK-cell markers. From the 5' RACE reads, TCRdb lists one entry per CDR3 protein and no DNA. The sample table sets out more than 400,000 distinct CDR3 sequences. The CDR3 is 16 residues long. Looked up from germline, CDR1 is LGHNA and CDR2 is YSLEER. This receptor was taken from a woman between 18 and 70 years old in good health. The source material was blood T cells: a sorted CD56 or NKG2C T cell subset, CD4+ or CD8+ T cells, or bulk PBMC T cells (not recorded which). The chain is built from TRBV4-3 and TRBJ2-6; TCRdb lists TRBD1, though no DNA is available to test this call. CDR3 sequence reads: CASSRHTGAGANVLTF.